This record concerns one TCR beta chain sequence. This record belongs to a study of cytomegalovirus exposure and HLA in healthy donors. Germline V lookup: CDR1 SNHLY, CDR2 FYNNEI. The CDR3 loop spans 13 amino acids. The V and J ends lost 6 bases and 9 bases, in that order; junction bases with no gene match: 4. 60 Vbeta and 13 Jbeta primers were used in PCR. Profiling relied on immunoSEQ multiplex PCR, and the TCRdb table lists in-frame clones only, not all of them. The table records about 190,000 clones, around 81% of them present only once. The chain is built from TRBV2 and TRBJ2-7; the match to TRBD2 covers 14 bases. The sample comprised PBMCs. This TCR came from a woman aged 18-30 years in good health and CMV-seropositive. CDR3 loop: CASRGTSGRGQYF. Here the CDR3 DNA reads TGTGCCAGCAGGGGGACTAGCGGGAGAGGGCAGTACTTC.